Below, 24 T cell receptor beta chains from the same sample are listed, as sequenced in a study of T cells in localized non-small cell lung cancer. Profiled with immunoSEQ multiplex PCR; TCRdb holds only in-frame clones, not every one. The sample consists of 750 to 1,000 clones, under 25% of them appearing once. The sample here was normal lung tissue next to the tumor, taken before any cancer treatment. The receptors stem from a male donor older than 55 with stage II squamous cell lung carcinoma.

This clone appeared a few times. The chain links TRBV11-3 to TRBJ2-3, with 7 nucleotides matching TRBD2. The CDR3 is 15 amino acids. V lost 3 bases, J lost 4 bases, and 7 bases stayed unmatched. Germline lookup yields CDR1 SGHNT and CDR2 YENEEA. CDR3 region: CASSFRTRLPDTQYF. Here the CDR3 DNA reads TGTGCCAGCAGCTTCCGGACTAGACTTCCAGATACGCAGTATTTT.

This clone was recorded a few times. The V call is TRBV11-3, the J call TRBJ2-3; TRBD2 aligns across 12 bases. V was pared by 3 bases and J by 4 bases, with 17 bases of the junction left unmatched. The germline V gene has CDR1 SGHNT and CDR2 YENEEA. The CDR3 is made up of 20 amino acids. The CDR3: CASSLVIPGLAGSRSDTQYF. DNA of the CDR3: TGTGCCAGCAGCTTGGTCATTCCGGGACTAGCGGGTTCGCGATCAGATACGCAGTATTTT. Using reference TRBV11-3 and TRBJ2-3 for the parts outside the CDR3, the full variable domain is EAGVVQSPRYKIIEKKQPVAFWCNPISGHNTLYWYLQNLGQGPELLIRYENEEAVDDSQLPKDRFSAERLKGVDSTLKIQPAELGDSAVYLCASSLVIPGLAGSRSDTQYFGPGTRLTVL.

This clone was seen a handful of times. CDR3 bases: TGTGCCAGCGCTTCCGCGAGTCTAGCCAAAAACATTCAGTACTTC. Amino acids: CASASASLAKNIQYF. The V call is TRBV28, the J call TRBJ2-4; D is unresolved. Looked up from germline, CDR1 is MDHEN and CDR2 is SYDVKM. There are 15 residues in the CDR3. Trimming shortened V by 8 bases and J by 0 bases, and 14 bases separated the two germline ends. The full variable domain, completed using reference TRBV28 and TRBJ2-4, is DVKVTQSSRYLVKRTGEKVFLECVQDMDHENMFWYRQDPGLGLRLIYFSYDVKMKEKGDIPEGYSVSREKKERFSLILESASTNQTSMYLCASASASLAKNIQYFGAGTRLSVL.

The rearrangement uses TRBV29-1 and TRBJ2-5; the D is unclear. Trimming took 6 bases from V and 0 from J, leaving 29 bases between them. Germline loops: CDR1 SQVTM, CDR2 ANQGSEA. The CDR3 has 19 residues. The CDR3 sequence: CSVDKSDTASDLYQETQYF. In DNA, the CDR3 is TGCAGCGTCGACAAATCAGACACGGCTTCGGATTTGTACCAAGAGACCCAGTACTTC.

The genes are TRBV11-3 and TRBJ2-7, with D possibly being TRBD1 or TRBD2 (6 bases each). Germline V gene sequence: CDR1 SGHNT, CDR2 YENEEA. The CDR3 length is 15 residues. The V gene lost 3 bases and the J gene lost 0 bases, with 12 bases spanning the gap. This CDR3 reads CASSLEGGSSYEQYF. In nucleotides, the CDR3 is TGTGCCAGCAGCTTGGAAGGGGGGAGCTCCTACGAGCAGTACTTC.

The rearrangement uses TRBV11-3 and TRBJ2-2; no definite D call. The CDR3 consists of 14 residues. Germline V CDR1 and CDR2: SGHNT, YENEEA. V was shortened by 7 bases and J by 6 bases, with 15 bases between the two germline ends. The CDR3 region is CASTFLTDPGELFF. The CDR3 region has the DNA TGTGCCAGCACCTTCCTGACCGACCCCGGGGAGCTGTTTTTT.

The chain is built from TRBV18 and TRBJ2-5; 7 bases match TRBD1. Germline V gene data show CDR1 as KGHSH and CDR2 as LQKENI. V dropped 4 bases and J dropped 2; count of bases not matched to a gene: 1. The CDR3 sequence is 13 residues long. The CDR3 DNA reads as TGTGCCAGCTCACGGGACAGACAAGAGACCCAGTACTTC. Its protein product is CASSRDRQETQYF. Complete variable domain (other parts from reference TRBV18 and TRBJ2-5): NAGVMQNPRHLVRRRGQEARLRCSPMKGHSHVYWYRQLPEEGLKFMVYLQKENIIDESGMPKERFSAEFPKEGPSILRIQQVVRGDSAAYFCASSRDRQETQYFGPGTRLLVL.

This clone has only a few counts. The chain combines TRBV4-1 with TRBJ1-5; D remains unclear. The V end was cut by 0 bases, the J end by 11 bases, with 17 bases between. CDR1 is MGHRA and CDR2 is YSYEKL in the germline V gene. The CDR3 is 15 residues long. The CDR3 DNA follows: TGCGCCAGCAGCCAAGATAAAGGTCCTCGGGGAGCCCAGCATTTT. This encodes CASSQDKGPRGAQHF.

The chain uses TRBV11-3 and TRBJ1-5, with D perhaps matching TRBD1 (5 bases). The V end lost 5 bases, the J end lost 5 bases, and 13 bases lay between the germline ends. Germline-derived CDR1 and CDR2 are SGHNT and YENEEA. The CDR3 has 14 amino acids. As DNA, the CDR3 is TGTGCCAGCAGCCCTGGGAGGGACTATCAGCCCCAGCATTTT. It yields the protein CASSPGRDYQPQHF.

In this sample, this clone turned up a few times. This chain joins TRBV6-8 and TRBJ1-6, with TRBD1 as a possible D gene (5 bases). This CDR3 region has 14 residues. The V end lost 6 bases, the J end lost 7 bases, and 13 bases lay between the germline ends. Per the germline V gene, CDR1 is MNHGY and CDR2 is SAAAGT. As DNA, the CDR3 is TGTGCCAGCAGCCACGACAGCCCCAATTCACCCCTCCACTTT. Encoded protein: CASSHDSPNSPLHF.

This clone showed up just a few times. The chain is built from TRBV19 and TRBJ1-4; 9 bases agree with TRBD1. The ends lost 5 bases at V and 7 bases at J; junction bases unmatched: 8. CDR3 length equals 15 residues. Germline-derived CDR1 and CDR2 are LNHDA and SQIVND (reference sequence). CDR3 DNA sequence: TGTGCCAGTAGTCCCCGGGGGACAGGGAGTGAAAAACTGTTTTTT. This codes for CASSPRGTGSEKLFF.

This clone was seen more than once but under ten times. Written as DNA, the CDR3 is TGTGCCAGCAGTTACTCGAAGCAGGGGAGCTACAATGAGCAGTTCTTC. Translating gives CASSYSKQGSYNEQFF. This chain uses TRBV6-8 with TRBJ2-1; weak D call: TRBD1 (6 bases). V was shortened by 0 bases and J by 3 bases, with 12 bases between the two germline ends. CDR1 and CDR2 (germline): MNHGY, SAAAGT. The length of the CDR3 is 16 residues.

The chain uses TRBV6-8 and TRBJ2-7; 8 nucleotides agree with TRBD1. The CDR3 is 14 amino acids. J was trimmed by 3 bases and V by 5 bases; bases with no gene match: 6. The germline V gene encodes CDR1 MNHGY and CDR2 SAAAGT. CDR3 sequence (DNA): TGTGCCAGCAGTCGCTTGACAGGGGACTACGAGCAGTACTTC. Its translation is CASSRLTGDYEQYF.

This clone is deemed medium-sized. The J gene is TRBJ2-7, the V gene TRBV6-8; D call uncertain. This CDR3 is built from 13 residues. V gave up 7 bases and J gave up 4 bases, with 14 bases separating them. Germline loops: CDR1 MNHGY, CDR2 SAAAGT. The CDR3 sequence is CASKSGPRYEQYF. CDR3 bases: TGTGCCAGCAAGTCCGGGCCTCGGTACGAGCAGTACTTC.

This clone was seen more than once but under ten times. The same CDR3 is also encoded by other DNA sequences in this sample. This chain links TRBV9 with TRBJ2-7; D remains ambiguous. The CDR3 sequence is 14 residues long. V was clipped by 2 bases and J by 0 bases, with 9 bases between them. The germline gives CDR1 SGDLS, CDR2 YYNGEE. The CDR3 protein is CASSVVPSSYEQYF. DNA for the CDR3: TGTGCCAGCAGCGTTGTGCCCTCCTCCTACGAGCAGTACTTC.

This clone was detected a few times. The V call is TRBV4-1, the J call TRBJ2-1; D unresolved. V shed 0 bases and J shed 3 bases, with 15 bases lying between them. This CDR3 has 17 residues. The germline CDR1 and CDR2 sequences are MGHRA and YSYEKL. CDR3 sequence (DNA): TGCGCCAGCAGCCAAGAGGACCCCCGCCAACTCTACAATGAGCAGTTCTTC. Protein: CASSQEDPRQLYNEQFF.

This clone was found a few times. The chain is built from TRBV11-3 and TRBJ2-6; TRBD2 is a possible D gene (5 bases). The CDR3 is made up of 16 amino acids. CDR1 is SGHNT, CDR2 YENEEA, per germline. V lost 6 bases, J lost 4 bases, and 16 bases lay in between. Written as DNA, the CDR3 is TGTGCCAGCAGGCGGAGGCTCCGGGCCGGGGCCAACGTCCTGACTTTC. Translated, it gives CASRRRLRAGANVLTF.

This chain connects TRBV11-3 to TRBJ2-2, with a tentative D call TRBD2 (5 bases). Trimming shortened V by 3 bases and J by 3 bases, and 8 bases separated the two germline ends. This CDR3 spans 14 amino acids. CDR1 is SGHNT, CDR2 YENEEA, per germline. CDR3 in DNA: TGTGCCAGCAGCTTCGGAGCGGACACCGGGGAGCTGTTTTTT. Protein: CASSFGADTGELFF.

The chain has TRBV9 and TRBJ1-1; 7 bases agree with TRBD1. V dropped 3 bases and J dropped 2; count of bases not matched to a gene: 13. This CDR3 region has 17 residues. Germline loops: CDR1 SGDLS, CDR2 YYNGEE. CDR3 coding DNA: TGTGCCAGCAGCGGTGTGGGGCAGGGGGTGAGAAACACTGAAGCTTTCTTT. Translation gives CASSGVGQGVRNTEAFF. Full variable domain (remainder filled in from reference TRBV9 and TRBJ1-1): DSGVTQTPKHLITATGQRVTLRCSPRSGDLSVYWYQQSLDQGLQFLIQYYNGEERAKGNILERFSAQQFPDLHSELNLSSLELGDSALYFCASSGVGQGVRNTEAFFGQGTRLTVV.

V gene TRBV9 combines with J gene TRBJ2-3, with D perhaps TRBD1 or TRBD2 (5 bases each). Germline values: CDR1 SGDLS, CDR2 YYNGEE. The CDR3 totals 15 residues. V dropped 0 bases and J dropped 0 bases, with 8 bases sitting between them. The CDR3 reads CASSVGGFSTDTQYF. As DNA, the CDR3 is TGTGCCAGCAGCGTAGGGGGGTTCAGCACAGATACGCAGTATTTT.

This clone was counted a few times. The chain couples TRBV7-7 to TRBJ2-6; TRBD1 matches 8 bases. The J segment lost 0 bases and the V segment lost 5 bases, leaving 12 bases of the junction unmatched. Germline V gene lookup returns CDR1 SSHAT and CDR2 FNYEAQ (reference sequence). The CDR3 is made up of 19 amino acids. The CDR3 DNA reads as TGTGCCAGCAGCAGGCCGGGACAGGTAATGGTCTCTGGGGCCAACGTCCTGACTTTC. Translation gives CASSRPGQVMVSGANVLTF.

This clone is labeled as medium-sized. The rearrangement joins TRBV11-3 to TRBJ2-1; the match to TRBD2 covers 14 bases. The CDR3 sequence is 17 residues long. The junction had 4 bases not matched to a gene; V was cut back by 6 bases and J by 0 bases. Germline CDR1 and CDR2: SGHNT and YENEEA. CDR3 sequence reads: CASSWTSGGSSYNEQFF. The CDR3 region has the DNA TGTGCCAGCAGTTGGACTAGCGGGGGGAGCTCCTACAATGAGCAGTTCTTC. The full variable domain, its missing parts supplied by reference TRBV11-3 and TRBJ2-1, is EAGVVQSPRYKIIEKKQPVAFWCNPISGHNTLYWYLQNLGQGPELLIRYENEEAVDDSQLPKDRFSAERLKGVDSTLKIQPAELGDSAVYLCASSWTSGGSSYNEQFFGPGTRLTVL.

Within the sample, this clone is large. This chain joins TRBV6-8 and TRBJ1-5; no clear D. From germline, CDR1 is MNHGY and CDR2 SAAAGT. The CDR3 has 14 residues. Between the trimmed V and J ends, which lost 8 bases and 4 bases, there was a span of 15 bases. In DNA form, the CDR3 reads TGTGCCAGCGGTGAGCAGCCAACAAATCAGCCCCAGCATTTT. Translating gives CASGEQPTNQPQHF.

This clone is categorized as medium-sized (0.01 to 0.1%). The V and J genes are TRBV11-3 and TRBJ2-5; TRBD2 matches 12 bases. The trim removed 5 bases at V and 6 bases at J, leaving 7 bases unmatched. The CDR3 loop spans 15 amino acids. Germline V gives CDR1 SGHNT, CDR2 YENEEA. CDR3 loop: CASSPRLAGEQTQYF. Written as DNA, the CDR3 is TGTGCCAGCAGCCCGAGACTAGCGGGAGAACAGACCCAGTACTTC.